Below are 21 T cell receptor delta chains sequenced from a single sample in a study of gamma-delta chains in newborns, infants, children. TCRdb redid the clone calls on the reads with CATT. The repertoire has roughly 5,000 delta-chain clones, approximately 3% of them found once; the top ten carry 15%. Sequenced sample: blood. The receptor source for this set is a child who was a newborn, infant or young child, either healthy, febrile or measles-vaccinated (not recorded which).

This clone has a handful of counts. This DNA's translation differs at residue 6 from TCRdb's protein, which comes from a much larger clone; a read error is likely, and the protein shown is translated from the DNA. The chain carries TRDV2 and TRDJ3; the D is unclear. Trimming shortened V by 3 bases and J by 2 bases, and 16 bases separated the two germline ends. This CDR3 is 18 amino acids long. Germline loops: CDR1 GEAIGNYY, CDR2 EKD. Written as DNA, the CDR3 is TGTGCCTGTGACGTCAAGATTTCGACCGCCTGGGACACCCGACAGATGTTTTTC. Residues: CACDVKISTAWDTRQMFF.

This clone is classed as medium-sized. The DNA of the CDR3 is TGTGCCTGTGACACCGTACTGGGGGATCTCTGGGACACCCGACAGATGTTTTTC. This encodes CACDTVLGDLWDTRQMFF. The chain carries TRDV2 and TRDJ3; TRDD3 matches at 10 bases. The CDR3 consists of 18 residues. Trimming removed 0 bases from V and 3 bases from J; junction bases left unmatched: 4. CDR1 and CDR2 (germline): GEAIGNYY, EKD.

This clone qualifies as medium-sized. In DNA, the CDR3 is TGTGCTCTTGGGGAGCGGGCCTTCCTACTGGGGGATATCTCCCACACCGATAAACTCATCTTT. The encoded protein is CALGERAFLLGDISHTDKLIF. V is TRDV1 and J is TRDJ1, with 11 bases aligning to TRDD3. CDR1 and CDR2 from the germline V gene are TSWWSYY and QGS. J was trimmed by 0 bases and V by 3 bases; bases with no gene match: 18. This CDR3 has 21 amino acids.

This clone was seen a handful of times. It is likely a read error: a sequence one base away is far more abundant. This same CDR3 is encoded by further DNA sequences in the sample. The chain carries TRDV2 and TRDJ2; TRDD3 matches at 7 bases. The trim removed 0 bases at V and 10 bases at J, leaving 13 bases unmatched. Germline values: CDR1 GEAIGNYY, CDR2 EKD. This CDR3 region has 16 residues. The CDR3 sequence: CACDTLHWGIRGQLFF. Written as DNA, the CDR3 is TGTGCCTGTGACACCCTACACTGGGGAATACGTGGACAACTCTTCTTT.

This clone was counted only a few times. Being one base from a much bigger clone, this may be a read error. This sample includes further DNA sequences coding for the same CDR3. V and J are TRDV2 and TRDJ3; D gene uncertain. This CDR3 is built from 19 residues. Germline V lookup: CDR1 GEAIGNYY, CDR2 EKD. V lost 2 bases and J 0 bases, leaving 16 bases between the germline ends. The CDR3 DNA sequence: TGTGCCTGTGACAGAGAGAGGCCCACTAGCTCCTGGGACACCCGACAGATGTTTTTC. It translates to CACDRERPTSSWDTRQMFF.

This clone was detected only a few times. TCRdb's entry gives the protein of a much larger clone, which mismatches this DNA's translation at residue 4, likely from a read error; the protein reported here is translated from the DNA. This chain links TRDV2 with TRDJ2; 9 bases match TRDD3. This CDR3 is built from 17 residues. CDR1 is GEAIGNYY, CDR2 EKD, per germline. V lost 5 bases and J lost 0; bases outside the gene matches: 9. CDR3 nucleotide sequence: TGTGCCTGTGGCACGGTAACTGGGGGAGCTTTGACAGCACAACTCTTCTTT. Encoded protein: CACGTVTGGALTAQLFF.

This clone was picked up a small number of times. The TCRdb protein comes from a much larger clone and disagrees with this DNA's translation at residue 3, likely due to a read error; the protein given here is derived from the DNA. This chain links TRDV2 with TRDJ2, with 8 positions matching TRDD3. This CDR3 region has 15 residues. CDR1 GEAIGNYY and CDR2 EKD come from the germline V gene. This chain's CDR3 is CARDTLGDLTAQLFF. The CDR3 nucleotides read TGTGCCCGTGACACGCTGGGGGATTTGACAGCACAACTCTTCTTT.

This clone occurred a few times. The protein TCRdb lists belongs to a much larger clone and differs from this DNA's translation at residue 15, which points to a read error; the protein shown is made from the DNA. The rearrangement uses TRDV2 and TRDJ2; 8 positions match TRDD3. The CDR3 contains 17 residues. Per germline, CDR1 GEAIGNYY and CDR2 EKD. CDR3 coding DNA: TGTGCCTGTGACCCCCTTAGCTGGGGGAGTACTACAGCACAACCCTTCTTT. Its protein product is CACDPLSWGSTTAQPFF.

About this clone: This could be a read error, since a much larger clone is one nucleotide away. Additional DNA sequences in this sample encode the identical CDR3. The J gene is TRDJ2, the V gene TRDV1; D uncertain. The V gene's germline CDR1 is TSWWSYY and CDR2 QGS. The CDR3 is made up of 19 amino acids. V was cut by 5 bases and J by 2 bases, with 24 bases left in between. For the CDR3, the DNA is TGTGCTCTTGGGCCCGTGTCATACAGCCAGCAAGGGTTGACAGCACAACTCTTCTTT. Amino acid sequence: CALGPVSYSQQGLTAQLFF.

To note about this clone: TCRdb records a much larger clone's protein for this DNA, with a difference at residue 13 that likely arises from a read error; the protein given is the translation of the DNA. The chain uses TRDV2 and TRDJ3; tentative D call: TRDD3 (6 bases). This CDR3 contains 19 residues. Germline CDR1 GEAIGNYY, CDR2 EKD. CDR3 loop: CACDPKGVSISWGTRQMFF. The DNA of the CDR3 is TGTGCCTGTGACCCGAAGGGGGTTTCCATATCCTGGGGCACCCGACAGATGTTTTTC.

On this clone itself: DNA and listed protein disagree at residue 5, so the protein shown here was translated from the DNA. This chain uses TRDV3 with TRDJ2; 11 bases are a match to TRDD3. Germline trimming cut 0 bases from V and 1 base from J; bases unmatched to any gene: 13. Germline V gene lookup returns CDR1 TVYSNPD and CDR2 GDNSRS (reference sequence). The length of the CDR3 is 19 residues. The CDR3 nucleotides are TGTGCCTTTAGCCGGCCCTGGGGGATACCCCCAATTTTGACAGCACAACTCTTCTTT. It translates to CAFSRPWGIPPILTAQLFF.

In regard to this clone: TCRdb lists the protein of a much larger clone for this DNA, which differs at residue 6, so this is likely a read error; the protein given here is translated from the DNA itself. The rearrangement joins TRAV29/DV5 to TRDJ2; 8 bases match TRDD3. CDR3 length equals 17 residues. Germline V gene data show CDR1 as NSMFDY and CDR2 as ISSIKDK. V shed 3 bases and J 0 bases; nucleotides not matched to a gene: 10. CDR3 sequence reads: CAATPALGAPLTAQLFF. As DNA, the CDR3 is TGTGCAGCAACCCCAGCACTGGGGGCCCCTTTGACAGCACAACTCTTCTTT.

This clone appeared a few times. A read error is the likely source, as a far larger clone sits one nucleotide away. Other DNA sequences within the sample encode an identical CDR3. The CDR3, as DNA: TGTGCCTGTGACACCTGGGGGATGACGGCACAACTCTTCTTT. This encodes CACDTWGMTAQLFF. V gene TRDV2 combines with J gene TRDJ2; 8 bases align to TRDD3. The germline gives CDR1 GEAIGNYY, CDR2 EKD. There are 14 residues in the CDR3.

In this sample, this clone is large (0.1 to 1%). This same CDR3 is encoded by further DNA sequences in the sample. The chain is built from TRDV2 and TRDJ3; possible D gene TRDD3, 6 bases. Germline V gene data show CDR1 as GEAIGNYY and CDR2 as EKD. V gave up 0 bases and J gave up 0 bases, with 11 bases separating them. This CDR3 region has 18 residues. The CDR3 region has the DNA TGTGCCTGTGACACCGGGGATGGGAGCTCCTGGGACACCCGACAGATGTTTTTC. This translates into CACDTGDGSSWDTRQMFF.

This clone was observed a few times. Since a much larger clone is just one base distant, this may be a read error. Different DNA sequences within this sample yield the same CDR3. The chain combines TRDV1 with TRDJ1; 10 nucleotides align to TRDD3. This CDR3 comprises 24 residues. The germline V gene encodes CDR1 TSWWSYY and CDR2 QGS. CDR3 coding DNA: TGTGCTCTTGGGGACCGGGGGGACACGACGCCTGGACGAGACTGGGGGATTTCACCCGATAAACCCATCTTT. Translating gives CALGDRGDTTPGRDWGISPDKPIF.

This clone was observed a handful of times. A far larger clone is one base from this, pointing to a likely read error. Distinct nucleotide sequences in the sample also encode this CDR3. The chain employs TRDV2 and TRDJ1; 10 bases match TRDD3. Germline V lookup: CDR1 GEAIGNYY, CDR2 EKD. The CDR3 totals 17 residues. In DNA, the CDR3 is TGTGCCTGCGACACCTGGGGGATAGGAGGGGACACCGATAAACTCATCTTT. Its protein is CACDTWGIGGDTDKLIF.

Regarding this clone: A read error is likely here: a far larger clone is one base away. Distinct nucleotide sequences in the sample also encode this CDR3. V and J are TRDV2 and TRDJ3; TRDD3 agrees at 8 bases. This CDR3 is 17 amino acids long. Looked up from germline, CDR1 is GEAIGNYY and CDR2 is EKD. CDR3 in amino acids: CACDTWGSSWDTRQMFF. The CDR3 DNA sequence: TGTGCCTGCGACACCTGGGGGAGCTCCTGGGACACCCGACAGATGTTTTTC.

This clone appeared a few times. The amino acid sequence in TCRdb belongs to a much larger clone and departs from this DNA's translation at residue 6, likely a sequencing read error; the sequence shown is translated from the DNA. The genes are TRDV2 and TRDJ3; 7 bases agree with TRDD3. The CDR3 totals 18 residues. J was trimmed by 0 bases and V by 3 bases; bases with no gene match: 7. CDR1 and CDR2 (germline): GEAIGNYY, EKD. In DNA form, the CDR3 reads TGTGCCTGTGACCCCGCACTGGGGACCTCCTGGGACACCCGACAGATGTTTTTC. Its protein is CACDPALGTSWDTRQMFF.

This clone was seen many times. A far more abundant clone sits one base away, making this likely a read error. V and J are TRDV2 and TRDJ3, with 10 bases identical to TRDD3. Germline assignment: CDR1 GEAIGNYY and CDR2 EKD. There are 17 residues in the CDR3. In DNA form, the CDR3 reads TGTGCCTGTGACACTGGGGGATACTCCCGGGACACCCGACAGATGTTTTTC. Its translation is CACDTGGYSRDTRQMFF.

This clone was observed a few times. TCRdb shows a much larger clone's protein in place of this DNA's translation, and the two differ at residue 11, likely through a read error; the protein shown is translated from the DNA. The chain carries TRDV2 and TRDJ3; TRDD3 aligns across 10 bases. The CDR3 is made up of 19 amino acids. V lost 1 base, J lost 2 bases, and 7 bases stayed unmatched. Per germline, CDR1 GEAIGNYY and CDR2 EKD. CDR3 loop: CACDTGGYPSPWDTRQMFF. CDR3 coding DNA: TGTGCCTGTGACACTGGGGGATACCCCAGCCCCTGGGACACCCGACAGATGTTTTTC.

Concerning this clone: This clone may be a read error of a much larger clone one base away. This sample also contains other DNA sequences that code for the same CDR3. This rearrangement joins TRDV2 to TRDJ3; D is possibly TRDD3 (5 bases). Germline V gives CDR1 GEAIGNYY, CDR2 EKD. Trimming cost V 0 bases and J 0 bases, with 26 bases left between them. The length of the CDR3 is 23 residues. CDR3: CACDTVQGTVGSLNSWDTRQMFF. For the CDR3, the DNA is TGTGCCTGTGACACCGTTCAGGGTACTGTGGGATCCCTTAACTCCTGGGACACCCGACAGATGTTTTTC.